The 5 T cell receptor beta chains in this list originate from one sample, sequenced in a study of cytomegalovirus exposure and HLA in healthy donors (TCRdb year 2017). The library was made by the immunoSEQ multiplex PCR assay. The immuneACCESS repertoire file appears here via TCRdb, limited to in-frame rearrangements. These files lack a portion of the clones; in checked studies, under half of the deficit traces to unresolved V genes, and the cause of the others is not known. A total of about 240,000 clones appear in this sample, 86% of them only once. The ten largest clones capture around 1.2% of the sample. What was sequenced was PBMCs. Receptors were obtained from a woman aged 25 to 39 in good health and CMV-seropositive.

The chain recombines TRBV5-1 with TRBJ1-1; tentatively, D is TRBD1 (5 bases). The V gene lost 0 bases and the J gene lost 10 bases, with 13 bases spanning the gap. CDR3 length: 13 amino acids. Germline V gives CDR1 SGHRS, CDR2 YFSETQ. CDR3 nucleotides: TGCGCCAGCAGCTTGGGTCAGGGATTTATAGCTTTCTTT. Translated: CASSLGQGFIAFF. Supplemented by reference TRBV5-1 and TRBJ1-1, the full variable domain reads KAGVTQTPRYLIKTRGQQVTLSCSPISGHRSVSWYQQTPGQGLQFLFEYFSETQRNKGNFPGRFSGRQFSNSRSEMNVSTLELGDSALYLCASSLGQGFIAFFGQGTRLTVV.

This clone was picked up a small number of times. The gene calls are TRBV6-6 and TRBJ2-7; D gene unclear. This CDR3 spans 12 amino acids. With 2 bases removed from V and 7 bases from J, the gap between germline ends came to 9 bases. Germline CDR1 MNHNY, CDR2 SVGAGI (reference sequence). The CDR3 DNA is TGTGCCAGCAGTTACGGGCCTCGGGAGCAGTACTTC. Residues: CASSYGPREQYF.

The V and J genes are TRBV18 and TRBJ1-4; D might be TRBD1 (6 bases). The CDR3 contains 15 residues. Germline values: CDR1 KGHSH, CDR2 LQKENI. V shed 5 bases and J shed 8 bases, with 18 bases lying between them. CDR3 DNA: TGTGCCAGCTCATTCATACGGACAGATGTGGAAAAACTGTTTTTT. The encoded protein is CASSFIRTDVEKLFF. Together with reference TRBV18 and TRBJ1-4, the CDR3 gives the full variable domain: NAGVMQNPRHLVRRRGQEARLRCSPMKGHSHVYWYRQLPEEGLKFMVYLQKENIIDESGMPKERFSAEFPKEGPSILRIQQVVRGDSAAYFCASSFIRTDVEKLFFGSGTQLSVL.

This clone was seen a few times. The chain couples TRBV9 to TRBJ1-2, with D possibly matching TRBD1 (6 bases). The V and J ends lost 1 base and 8 bases respectively, with 12 bases between them. Germline CDR1 reads SGDLS; CDR2 reads YYNGEE. The CDR3 contains 13 residues. The CDR3 loop reads CASSVQQGSGYTF. The CDR3 coding sequence is TGTGCCAGCAGCGTACAGCAGGGGTCCGGCTACACCTTC.

The V and J genes are TRBV5-6 and TRBJ2-3; 7 bases are a match to TRBD1. V was clipped by 1 base and J by 4 bases; unmatched bases: 3. The germline V gene encodes CDR1 SGHDT and CDR2 YYEEEE. The CDR3 has 14 residues. The CDR3 loop is CASSLFGTADTQYF. CDR3 sequence (DNA): TGTGCCAGCAGCTTGTTCGGGACAGCAGATACGCAGTATTTT.